The 10 T cell receptor beta chains below come from one sample, sequenced in a study of T cells in Graves' hyperthyroidism and ophthalmopathy (dated by TCRdb to between 2017 and 2020). Libraries were made using multiplex PCR. For sequencing, an Illumina HiSeq 2000 was employed. The TCR beta CDR3 regions were amplified from the RNA transcripts. A first-round RT-PCR of the TCR CDR3 used the HTBI primer set with the Qiagen OneStep RT-PCR kit. TCRdb took the public reads, trimmed them with fastp at Q25, ran MiXCR for clone calling and kept in-frame beta chains. Every entry covers one CDR3 protein and lists the most common genes and DNA from its rows. The sample has 700,000 or so distinct CDR3 sequences on record, about 16% of them singletons. The top ten hold about 8.4% of the sample. Material: blood. Source of these receptors: a young man with Graves' hyperthyroidism.

This clonotype was picked up a small number of times. A much larger clone differs from this one at a single base, so this may be a read error. The J gene is TRBJ2-1, the V gene TRBV20-1; maybe TRBD2 (6 bases). CDR1 and CDR2 from the germline V gene are DFQATT and SNEGSKA (reference sequence). V lost 0 bases and J 6 bases, leaving 15 bases between the germline ends. The CDR3 runs to 15 residues. CDR3 protein: CSARDGGWDCNEQFF. CDR3 nucleotides: TGCAGTGCTAGAGACGGAGGGTGGGACTGCAATGAGCAGTTCTTC.

As for this clonotype: This may come from a read error, since a much larger clone is one base off. The J gene is TRBJ2-1, the V gene TRBV28; 8 nucleotides align to TRBD1. This CDR3 is 16 amino acids long. In germline, CDR1 is MDHEN, CDR2 SYDVKM. The CDR3 bases are TGTGCCAGCAGTTTATTCGCCGGACAGGGCAACAATGAGCAGCTCTTC. Protein: CASSLFAGQGNNEQLF. Full variable domain (outside the CDR3, taken from reference TRBV28 and TRBJ2-1): DVKVTQSSRYLVKRTGEKVFLECVQDMDHENMFWYRQDPGLGLRLIYFSYDVKMKEKGDIPEGYSVSREKKERFSLILESASTNQTSMYLCASSLFAGQGNNEQLFGPGTRLTVL.

This clonotype was counted a few times. This CDR3 is CSARVWEGLSYNEQFF. In DNA, the CDR3 is TGCAGTGCTAGAGTGTGGGAGGGCCTTTCCTACAATGAGCAGTTCTTC. The V gene is TRBV20-1, the J gene TRBJ2-1; TRBD2 matches 7 bases. V was clipped by 1 base and J by 1 base; unmatched bases: 7. CDR1 is DFQATT, CDR2 SNEGSKA, per germline (reference sequence). The CDR3 runs to 16 residues.

This clonotype came up many times. This sequence joins TRBV6-1 and TRBJ2-7, with TRBD2 identical over 9 bases. The germline gives CDR1 MNHNS, CDR2 SASEGT. The V gene end was trimmed by 1 base and the J gene end by 3 bases; junction bases not matched to a gene: 7. The CDR3 is made up of 16 amino acids. The CDR3 DNA is TGTGCCAGCAGTGAAGGGTCGACTAGCGGTTACTACGAGCAGTACTTC. Amino acids: CASSEGSTSGYYEQYF.

This clonotype was observed at least ten times. V is TRBV20-1 and J is TRBJ1-2; D gene unclear. The CDR3 contains 12 residues. V was clipped by 5 bases and J by 4 bases, with 11 bases between them. Germline V CDR1 and CDR2: DFQATT, SNEGSKA (reference sequence). CDR3 in amino acids: CSAQDGGYGYTF. DNA for the CDR3: TGCAGTGCTCAAGATGGCGGCTATGGCTACACCTTC.

The CDR3 nucleotides read TGTGCCAGCTCACACGGGACAGCAAACTCCTACGAGCAGTACTTC. Amino acid sequence: CASSHGTANSYEQYF. This rearrangement joins TRBV18 to TRBJ2-7, with TRBD1 matching over 7 bases. Per the germline V gene, CDR1 is KGHSH and CDR2 is LQKENI. V dropped 4 bases and J dropped 0; count of bases not matched to a gene: 6. This CDR3 region has 15 residues.

CDR3 coding DNA: TGTGCCAGCTCACCTGAGACAGAACGCTCTGGAAACACCATATATTTT. Residues: CASSPETERSGNTIYF. The chain has TRBV18 and TRBJ1-3; a weak D match, TRBD1 (5 bases). The germline V gene encodes CDR1 KGHSH and CDR2 LQKENI. V was shortened by 3 bases and J by 0 bases, with 12 bases between the two germline ends. CDR3 length: 16 residues. Full variable domain (missing parts from reference TRBV18 and TRBJ1-3): NAGVMQNPRHLVRRRGQEARLRCSPMKGHSHVYWYRQLPEEGLKFMVYLQKENIIDESGMPKERFSAEFPKEGPSILRIQQVVRGDSAAYFCASSPETERSGNTIYFGEGSWLTVV.

This clonotype was observed at least ten times. V usage is TRBV27 and J usage is TRBJ1-5; D unresolved. Between the trimmed V and J ends, which lost 7 bases and 4 bases, there was a span of 8 bases. This CDR3 is 12 amino acids long. Germline lookup yields CDR1 MNHEY and CDR2 SMNVEV (reference sequence). CDR3 in DNA: TGTGCCAGCAAGACTGGTAATCAGCCCCAGCATTTT. Translation gives CASKTGNQPQHF.

This clonotype showed up many times. V usage is TRBV28 and J usage is TRBJ1-1; D call uncertain. The CDR3 covers 11 residues. Germline V gene sequence: CDR1 MDHEN, CDR2 SYDVKM. V was pared by 8 bases and J by 10 bases, with 14 bases between. This CDR3 reads CASGNGEIAFF. The CDR3 nucleotides read TGTGCCAGCGGAAACGGCGAAATAGCTTTCTTT.

This clonotype occurred a few times. The chain employs TRBV4-1 and TRBJ1-1; tentatively, D is TRBD1 (6 bases). This CDR3 comprises 15 residues. V was cut by 1 base and J by 1 base, with 10 bases left in between. Germline CDR1 MGHRA, CDR2 YSYEKL. DNA for the CDR3: TGCGCCAGCAGCCAAGGGGGGCGGGGGAACACTGAAGCTTTCTTT. Translated: CASSQGGRGNTEAFF.